This T cell receptor (beta chain) was profiled in a study of cytomegalovirus exposure and HLA in healthy donors. General observations from the study: Cytomegalovirus association was listed for about 160 TCR beta chains. The likely origin of a cluster of highly shared sequence variants was a sequencing artifact.

In the PCR, 60 Vbeta and 13 Jbeta primers were used. Using immunoSEQ multiplex PCR, the repertoire was profiled, and TCRdb retains in-frame clones only, with some absent. The repertoire includes approximately 150,000 clones, about 80% of them detected once, and approximately 1.3% sits in the top ten. This clone appeared a few times. Its antigen is undetermined. CDR1 and CDR2 from the germline V gene are MNHEY and SVGAGI. CDR3 size: 12 residues. Trimming left V 0 bases short and J 7 bases short, with 3 bases between. This receptor was identified in a man aged 25-45 years in good health and CMV-seronegative. The gene calls are TRBV6-5 and TRBJ1-4; D is unclear. The sequencing input was PBMCs. The CDR3: CASSYSGEKLFF. CDR3 coding DNA: TGTGCCAGCAGTTACTCCGGTGAAAAACTGTTTTTT.